The next 16 T cell receptor beta chains were all read from a single sample in a study of blood T cell repertoires in COVID-19. Only in-frame clones appear in the TCRdb table, and some are missing; sequencing was by immunoSEQ multiplex PCR. The table has about 150,000 clones, around 85% seen once; the top ten hold about 5%. Sequenced input: peripheral blood. These receptor sequences come from a human donor in a cohort sampled during active COVID-19.

The V gene is TRBV5-6, the J gene TRBJ2-7; TRBD1 matches at 9 bases. After removal of 2 bases from V and 5 bases from J, the junction contained 8 bases not matched to a gene. Germline CDR1 is SGHDT and CDR2 is YYEEEE. CDR3 length: 15 residues. The CDR3 DNA follows: TGTGCCAGCAGCTTCATGACAGGGGGGGCAGACGAGCAGTACTTC. Its protein is CASSFMTGGADEQYF. The full variable domain, its missing parts supplied by reference TRBV5-6 and TRBJ2-7, is DAGVTQSPTHLIKTRGQQVTLRCSPKSGHDTVSWYQQALGQGPQFIFQYYEEEERQRGNFPDRFSGHQFPNYSSELNVNALLLGDSALYLCASSFMTGGADEQYFGPGTRLTVT.

The rearrangement joins TRBV7-2 to TRBJ2-7; D uncertain. Germline-derived CDR1 and CDR2 are SGHTA and FQGNSA. The CDR3 consists of 17 residues. V lost 1 base, J lost 2 bases, and 18 bases lay in between. For the CDR3, the DNA is TGTGCCAGCAGCTTAGAGACCAGGCGCCCATTGCCCTACGAGCAGTACTTC. It encodes CASSLETRRPLPYEQYF. The entire variable domain, with the rest obtained from reference TRBV7-2 and TRBJ2-7, is as follows: GAGVSQSPSNKVTEKGKDVELRCDPISGHTALYWYRQSLGQGLEFLIYFQGNSAPDKSGLPSDRFSAERTGGSVSTLTIQRTQQEDSAVYLCASSLETRRPLPYEQYFGPGTRLTVT.

The gene calls are TRBV9 and TRBJ1-1; TRBD1 matches 7 bases. The CDR3 covers 17 residues. Germline loops: CDR1 SGDLS, CDR2 YYNGEE. V was pared by 1 base and J by 2 bases, with 11 bases of the junction left unmatched. CDR3 region: CASSVRAGAGGNTEAFF. CDR3 nucleotide sequence: TGTGCCAGCAGCGTACGGGCTGGGGCAGGGGGAAACACTGAAGCTTTCTTT. The variable domain in full, completed from reference TRBV9 and TRBJ1-1, reads DSGVTQTPKHLITATGQRVTLRCSPRSGDLSVYWYQQSLDQGLQFLIQYYNGEERAKGNILERFSAQQFPDLHSELNLSSLELGDSALYFCASSVRAGAGGNTEAFFGQGTRLTVV.

This clone was counted a few times. Other DNA variants within this sample encode the same CDR3. This chain links TRBV19 with TRBJ1-2, with 9 bases fitting TRBD1. The J segment lost 5 bases and the V segment lost 4 bases, leaving 5 bases of the junction unmatched. Germline-derived CDR1 and CDR2 are LNHDA and SQIVND (reference sequence). The CDR3 is made up of 14 amino acids. The CDR3 is CASSTRGQGYGYTF. The CDR3 DNA sequence: TGTGCCAGTAGTACCCGCGGACAGGGGTATGGCTACACCTTC.

There are a few counts of this clone. The junction does not match germline at one end; this may be a read error. This chain uses TRBV19 with TRBJ1-1, with a tentative D call TRBD1 (6 bases). The CDR3 has 14 amino acids. Germline-derived CDR1 and CDR2 are LNHDA and SQIVND (reference sequence). The CDR3 sequence: CASTIQGAKTEAFF. The CDR3 bases are TGTGCCAGTACTATACAGGGCGCGAAGACTGAAGCTTTCTTT.

The chain recombines TRBV7-9 with TRBJ2-2; weak D call: TRBD2 (6 bases). The CDR3 has 16 amino acids. Germline V lookup: CDR1 SEHNR, CDR2 FQNEAQ (reference sequence). The V gene lost 0 bases and the J gene lost 4 bases, with 12 bases spanning the gap. This chain's CDR3 is CASSLALSGGTGELFF. CDR3 DNA sequence: TGTGCCAGCAGCTTAGCATTATCCGGGGGCACCGGGGAGCTGTTTTTT.

The J gene is TRBJ1-3, the V gene TRBV7-9, with a weak D call TRBD1 (5 bases). The CDR3 contains 15 residues. The germline V gene encodes CDR1 SEHNR and CDR2 FQNEAQ (reference sequence). Trimming removed 5 bases from V and 4 bases from J, with 15 bases in between. CDR3 DNA: TGTGCCAGCAGCCCTTCCGTCTCAGGGGGAAACACCATATATTTT. Translating it yields CASSPSVSGGNTIYF. Full variable domain (outside the CDR3, taken from reference TRBV7-9 and TRBJ1-3): DTGVSQNPRHKITKRGQNVTFRCDPISEHNRLYWYRQTLGQGPEFLTYFQNEAQLEKSRLLSDRFSAERPKGSFSTLEIQRTEQGDSAMYLCASSPSVSGGNTIYFGEGSWLTVV.

V gene TRBV10-3 combines with J gene TRBJ1-1; the D is unclear. Looked up from germline, CDR1 is ENHRY and CDR2 is SYGVKD. CDR3 length: 13 amino acids. The CDR3 protein is CCNRAAVNTEAFF. For the CDR3, the DNA is TGTTGTAATCGGGCAGCGGTGAACACTGAAGCTTTCTTT.

V and J are TRBV2 and TRBJ2-4, with 11 positions matching TRBD1. V gave up 6 bases and J gave up 5 bases; unmatched junction bases: 6. The length of the CDR3 is 15 residues. CDR1 and CDR2 from the germline V gene are SNHLY and FYNNEI. The CDR3 protein is CASREDRGQENIQYF. The CDR3 DNA reads as TGTGCCAGCAGAGAGGACAGGGGGCAGGAAAACATTCAGTACTTC. Combining the CDR3 with reference TRBV2 and TRBJ2-4 gives the whole variable domain EPEVTQTPSHQVTQMGQEVILRCVPISNHLYFYWYRQILGQKVEFLVSFYNNEISEKSEIFDDQFSVERPDGSNFTLKIRSTKLEDSAMYFCASREDRGQENIQYFGAGTRLSVL.

The chain links TRBV5-6 to TRBJ1-5, with D possibly being TRBD1 (5 bases). Germline lookup yields CDR1 SGHDT and CDR2 YYEEEE. V lost 0 bases and J 5 bases, leaving 15 bases between the germline ends. The CDR3 runs to 16 residues. CDR3: CASSLAEGRWHQPQHF. CDR3 coding DNA: TGTGCCAGCAGCTTGGCCGAGGGGAGGTGGCATCAGCCCCAGCATTTT.

The table lists this clone with a count of one. The CDR3 loop is CASSNLGRRREREAFF. The CDR3 nucleotides are TGTGCCAGCAGCAACCTTGGGAGAAGGAGGGAACGAGAAGCTTTCTTT. The chain employs TRBV21-1 and TRBJ1-1. TRBV21-1 is reported as a pseudogene. This CDR3 has 16 residues.

The rearrangement links TRBV5-1 to TRBJ2-7; TRBD1 matches at 7 bases. V lost 4 bases and J lost 5; bases outside the gene matches: 9. Looked up from germline, CDR1 is SGHRS and CDR2 is YFSETQ. The CDR3 has 14 amino acids. CDR3 nucleotide sequence: TGCGCCAGCAGCCCGACGACAGGGCTCGACGAGCAGTACTTC. Its translation: CASSPTTGLDEQYF.

This sequence joins TRBV28 and TRBJ1-2, with D possibly matching TRBD1 (5 bases). This CDR3 contains 12 residues. V was trimmed by 4 bases and J by 4 bases, leaving 7 bases between them. CDR1 MDHEN and CDR2 SYDVKM come from the germline V gene. The CDR3 nucleotides are TGTGCCAGCAGTTCAGGGCTCTATGGCTACACCTTC. Encoded protein: CASSSGLYGYTF.

The chain recombines TRBV3-1 (or the pseudogene TRBV3-2) with TRBJ1-3, with 9 bases identical to TRBD1. This CDR3 has 16 amino acids. With 4 bases clipped from V and 0 bases from J, the junction kept 4 bases outside the gene matches. Per germline, CDR1 LGHDT and CDR2 YNNKEL (reference sequence). The CDR3 sequence is CASSLGTGISGNTIYF. The CDR3 DNA sequence: TGTGCCAGCAGCCTAGGGACAGGGATCTCTGGAAACACCATATATTTT.

The chain combines TRBV5-4 with TRBJ2-3, with 16 nucleotides matching TRBD2. CDR1 is SGHNT and CDR2 is YYREEE in the germline V gene (reference sequence). The CDR3 totals 17 residues. Losses at the gene ends were 5 bases for V and 1 base for J; bases not matched to a gene: 4. CDR3 nucleotides: TGTGCCAGCAGTTCGGGACTAGCGGGGGGGGGCACAGATACGCAGTATTTT. Encoded protein: CASSSGLAGGGTDTQYF.

The chain recombines TRBV30 with TRBJ2-7; 7 nucleotides line up with TRBD2. The V and J ends lost 2 bases and 2 bases, in that order; junction bases with no gene match: 6. This CDR3 comprises 14 residues. Germline values: CDR1 GTSNPN, CDR2 SVGIG (reference sequence). DNA for the CDR3: TGTGCCTGGAGTTCTAGCGGTGATGCCTACGAGCAGTACTTC. Translated, it gives CAWSSSGDAYEQYF.